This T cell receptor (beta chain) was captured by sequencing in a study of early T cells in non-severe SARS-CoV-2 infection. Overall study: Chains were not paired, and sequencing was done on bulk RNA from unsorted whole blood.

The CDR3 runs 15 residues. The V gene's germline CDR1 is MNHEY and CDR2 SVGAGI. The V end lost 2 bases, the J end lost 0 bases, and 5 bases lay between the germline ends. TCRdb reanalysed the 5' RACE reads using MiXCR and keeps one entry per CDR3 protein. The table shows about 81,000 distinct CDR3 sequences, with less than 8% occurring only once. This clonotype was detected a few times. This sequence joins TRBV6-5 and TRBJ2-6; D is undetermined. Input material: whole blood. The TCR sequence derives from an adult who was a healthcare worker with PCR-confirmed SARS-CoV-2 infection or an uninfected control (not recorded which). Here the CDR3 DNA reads TGTGCCAGCAGTTACGCGAACTCTGGGGCCAACGTCCTGACTTTC. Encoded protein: CASSYANSGANVLTF.